This entry is about one TCR beta chain. Its antigen remains unknown. The assay was immunoSEQ multiplex PCR, and TCRdb's table has in-frame clones only and misses some. The data show 150,000 to 180,000 clones, with approximately 86% seen just once and about a fifth held by the top ten. The data derive from a study of cytomegalovirus exposure and HLA in healthy donors. Study-level points and caveats: CMV antigen specificity of a few CMV-associated chains was confirmed in vitro.

The length of the CDR3 is 19 residues. V shed 6 bases, J shed 2 bases, and the junction held 14 bases outside the gene matches. The germline gives CDR1 SNHLY, CDR2 FYNNEI. This chain uses TRBV2 with TRBJ2-1; 12 bases map to TRBD2. The sample taken for sequencing was PBMCs. The sequence came from a man aged 18 to 30 in good health and CMV-seropositive. The CDR3: CASRPWTSGILFPYNEQFF. Written as DNA, the CDR3 is TGTGCCAGCAGGCCCTGGACTAGCGGGATTCTGTTCCCCTACAATGAGCAGTTCTTC.